Listed here are 32 T cell receptor beta chains from one sample, sequenced in a study of blood T cell repertoires in COVID-19. Only in-frame clones appear in the TCRdb table, and some are missing; sequencing was by immunoSEQ multiplex PCR. The sample lists about 160,000 clones; approximately 79% were seen once. Sample: peripheral blood. The receptor source for this set is a middle-aged woman with COVID-19, enrolled during active disease.

V is TRBV30 and J is TRBJ1-5; 12 bases match TRBD1. V lost 3 bases and J lost 6; bases outside the gene matches: 12. There are 17 residues in the CDR3. Per germline, CDR1 GTSNPN and CDR2 SVGIG (reference sequence). Here the CDR3 DNA reads TGTGCCTGGAGCCGAAACTCGGGACAGGGGGCGGTTCAGCCCCAGCATTTT. Translation: CAWSRNSGQGAVQPQHF. Drawing the rest from reference TRBV30 and TRBJ1-5, the complete variable domain is SQTIHQWPATLVQPVGSPLSLECTVEGTSNPNLYWYRQAAGRGLQLLFYSVGIGQISSEVPQNLSASRPQDRQFILSSKKLLLSDSGFYLCAWSRNSGQGAVQPQHFGDGTRLSIL.

The V gene is TRBV9, the J gene TRBJ2-3, with D possibly being TRBD2 (6 bases). Germline V CDR1 and CDR2: SGDLS, YYNGEE. This CDR3 comprises 15 residues. Trimming took 4 bases from V and 4 from J, leaving 16 bases between them. Here the CDR3 reads CASSPPSSDADTQYF. CDR3 in DNA: TGTGCCAGCAGCCCCCCCTCTAGCGACGCAGATACGCAGTATTTT.

The rearrangement uses TRBV7-2 and TRBJ2-1; D is possibly TRBD2 (6 bases). The CDR3 runs to 15 residues. CDR1 SGHTA and CDR2 FQGNSA come from the germline V gene. Trimming left V 0 bases short and J 2 bases short, with 8 bases between. Here the CDR3 reads CASSLAGGTYNEQFF. The CDR3 DNA sequence: TGTGCCAGCAGCTTAGCGGGGGGAACCTACAATGAGCAGTTCTTC.

V gene TRBV10-2 combines with J gene TRBJ1-2, with D unclear. V was cut by 8 bases and J by 8 bases, with 18 bases left in between. CDR1 WSHSY and CDR2 SAAADI come from the germline V gene. The CDR3 sequence is 13 residues long. The DNA for the CDR3 is TGCGCCAGCGGCGCAGGCGCGCTGGTGGGCTACACCTTC. Its translation: CASGAGALVGYTF.

The chain employs TRBV6-6 and TRBJ2-1; 12 bases line up with TRBD2. This CDR3 spans 14 amino acids. CDR1 is MNHNY and CDR2 is SVGAGI in the germline V gene (reference sequence). The V gene end was trimmed by 2 bases and the J gene end by 15 bases; junction bases not matched to a gene: 8. The CDR3 sequence: CASSYGTSGGYRFF. The CDR3 DNA is TGTGCCAGCAGTTACGGCACTAGCGGGGGGTACCGGTTCTTC.

The gene calls are TRBV18 and TRBJ2-3; 7 bases agree with TRBD1. This CDR3 spans 15 amino acids. CDR1 is KGHSH and CDR2 is LQKENI in the germline V gene. V was pared by 5 bases and J by 6 bases, with 11 bases of the junction left unmatched. CDR3 nucleotides: TGTGCCAGCTCATCGACAGGGCTTTTTTTGGATACGCAGTATTTT. As protein: CASSSTGLFLDTQYF.

This clone was counted a single time. This chain connects TRBV14 to TRBJ2-1; 9 bases line up with TRBD2. Trimming took 2 bases from V and 8 from J; bases not matched to a gene: 10. The CDR3 contains 16 residues. The germline V gene encodes CDR1 SGHDN and CDR2 FVKESK. The CDR3 protein is CASSQLRGREGDEQFF. In DNA, the CDR3 is TGTGCCAGCAGCCAACTCCGGGGGCGGGAGGGCGATGAGCAGTTCTTC.

The V call is TRBV13, the J call TRBJ2-1, with a possible D match to TRBD2 (5 bases). The CDR3 totals 12 residues. The germline gives CDR1 PRHDT, CDR2 FYEKMQ (reference sequence). V was clipped by 3 bases and J by 9 bases, with 9 bases between them. Here the CDR3 DNA reads TGTGCCAGCAGCTTGGACCGGGGTGAGCAGTTCTTC. It encodes CASSLDRGEQFF. Combining the CDR3 with reference TRBV13 and TRBJ2-1 gives the whole variable domain AAGVIQSPRHLIKEKRETATLKCYPIPRHDTVYWYQQGPGQDPQFLISFYEKMQSDKGSIPDRFSAQQFSDYHSELNMSSLELGDSALYFCASSLDRGEQFFGPGTRLTVL.

V usage is TRBV19 and J usage is TRBJ2-2, with 8 bases matching TRBD2. The CDR3 is 19 amino acids. CDR1 and CDR2 from the germline V gene are LNHDA and SQIVND (reference sequence). V lost 3 bases to trimming and J lost 1 base; unmatched junction nucleotides: 13. This CDR3 reads CASSMWAGGGRRNTGELFF. Written as DNA, the CDR3 is TGTGCCAGTAGTATGTGGGCCGGGGGGGGCCGAAGGAACACCGGGGAGCTGTTTTTT.

V usage is TRBV11-2 and J usage is TRBJ1-4, with D possibly TRBD1 on 5 matching bases. V shed 5 bases and J shed 8 bases, with 15 bases lying between them. Germline lookup yields CDR1 SGHAT and CDR2 FQNNGV. CDR3 length equals 14 residues. The CDR3 loop is CASSPRGSDEKLFF. CDR3 nucleotides: TGTGCCAGCAGCCCACGGGGGTCCGACGAAAAACTGTTTTTT.

This chain links TRBV15 with TRBJ1-3; tentative D call: TRBD1 (5 bases). Trimming stripped 4 bases from V and 1 base from J, with 11 bases between. The CDR3 runs to 15 residues. Germline CDR1 LNHNV, CDR2 YYDKDF (reference sequence). The CDR3 DNA is TGTGCCACCAGCAAATTGGGGGGTTCTGGAAACACCATATATTTT. Its translation is CATSKLGGSGNTIYF. Based on the CDR3 plus reference TRBV15 and TRBJ1-3, the full variable domain is DAMVIQNPRYQVTQFGKPVTLSCSQTLNHNVMYWYQQKSSQAPKLLFHYYDKDFNNEADTPDNFQSRRPNTSFCFLDIRSPGLGDTAMYLCATSKLGGSGNTIYFGEGSWLTVV.

The chain is built from TRBV15 and TRBJ2-7, with no clear D. The CDR3 sequence is 13 residues long. Germline V gene lookup returns CDR1 LNHNV and CDR2 YYDKDF (reference sequence). The V gene lost 1 base and the J gene lost 4 bases, with 8 bases spanning the gap. CDR3 amino acids: CATSRGLRYEQYF. The DNA for the CDR3 is TGTGCCACCAGCAGAGGACTCAGATACGAGCAGTACTTC.

Points on this clone: Other DNA sequences in the same sample also yield this CDR3. The chain couples TRBV6-5 to TRBJ1-1; TRBD1 matches at 8 bases. This CDR3 region has 15 residues. Germline CDR1 and CDR2: MNHEY and SVGAGI. The V and J ends lost 2 bases and 4 bases, in that order; junction bases with no gene match: 6. CDR3 DNA sequence: TGTGCCAGCAGTTACGCCACAGGGGGACGCACTGAAGCTTTCTTT. Translating gives CASSYATGGRTEAFF.

The CDR3 nucleotides read TGTGCCAGCCGGGGAGGGGAAAAACTGTTTTTT. This codes for CASRGGEKLFF. The V gene is TRBV18, the J gene TRBJ1-4, with D unresolved. Germline V gene lookup returns CDR1 KGHSH and CDR2 LQKENI. This CDR3 region has 11 residues. Trimming pared 8 bases from V and 8 bases from J, leaving 9 bases between.

This chain connects TRBV6-2 or TRBV6-3 to TRBJ1-1; D gene unclear. CDR1 is MNHEY, CDR2 SVGEGT, per germline. This CDR3 spans 16 amino acids. V dropped 0 bases and J dropped 0 bases, with 11 bases sitting between them. The CDR3 region has the DNA TGTGCCAGCAGTTACTCACGGGGAGCCCTGAACACTGAAGCTTTCTTT. Protein product: CASSYSRGALNTEAFF.

Details on this clone: The same CDR3 also results from other DNA sequences found in this sample. The genes are TRBV9 and TRBJ2-5; a possible D gene is TRBD1 (6 bases). CDR3 length equals 14 residues. The germline V gene encodes CDR1 SGDLS and CDR2 YYNGEE. V was clipped by 0 bases and J by 2 bases, with 8 bases between them. CDR3 loop: CASSVVGGQETQYF. The DNA of the CDR3 is TGTGCCAGCAGCGTAGTAGGGGGACAAGAGACCCAGTACTTC.

This clone was seen a single time. The gene calls are TRBV19 and TRBJ1-2, with D perhaps matching TRBD1 (5 bases). CDR1 is LNHDA and CDR2 is SQIVND in the germline V gene (reference sequence). V lost 7 bases, J lost 3 bases, and 15 bases lay in between. This CDR3 has 14 residues. The CDR3 loop reads CASTRGREDYGYTF. The CDR3 coding sequence is TGTGCCAGTACCCGTGGCAGGGAAGACTATGGCTACACCTTC.

This rearrangement joins TRBV5-4 to TRBJ2-7; D ambiguous. This CDR3 contains 14 residues. V was cut by 0 bases and J by 0 bases, with 7 bases left in between. Germline V lookup: CDR1 SGHNT, CDR2 YYREEE (reference sequence). CDR3 nucleotide sequence: TGTGCCAGCAGCTTGGCTGGCTCCTCCTACGAGCAGTACGTC. Protein product: CASSLAGSSYEQYV.

By frequency in the sample, this clone is large. The V and J genes are TRBV6-2 or TRBV6-3 and TRBJ2-2; 9 nucleotides agree with TRBD2. CDR3 length equals 15 residues. Germline loops: CDR1 MNHEY, CDR2 SVGEGT. V dropped 3 bases and J dropped 5; count of bases not matched to a gene: 4. CDR3 DNA sequence: TGTGCCAGCAGTTATAGCGGGGGAAGGACCGGGGAGCTGTTTTTT. Its translation is CASSYSGGRTGELFF.

This sequence joins TRBV7-8 and TRBJ2-3; D is undetermined. In germline, CDR1 is SGHVS, CDR2 FQNEAQ. V lost 1 base to trimming and J lost 2 bases, with 7 bases between them. The CDR3 loop spans 14 amino acids. The CDR3, as DNA: TGTGCCAGCAGCTTAGTTTCGTTCACAGATACGCAGTATTTT. Protein sequence: CASSLVSFTDTQYF.

The chain joins TRBV11-2 to TRBJ1-1; possibly TRBD1 for D (5 bases). This CDR3 region has 13 residues. The germline V and J ends were trimmed by 5 bases and 1 base, with 8 bases remaining between them. Looked up from germline, CDR1 is SGHAT and CDR2 is FQNNGV. Written as DNA, the CDR3 is TGTGCCAGCAGCAAAGGACAGAACACTGAAGCTTTCTTT. It encodes CASSKGQNTEAFF.

J is TRBJ1-4 and V is TRBV6-6; 9 bases agree with TRBD1. V trimming: 5 bases; J trimming: 6 bases; junction bases outside the gene matches: 7. The CDR3 is 15 amino acids. Germline CDR1 reads MNHNY; CDR2 reads SVGAGI (reference sequence). The CDR3 DNA reads as TGTGCCAGCAGTCGACAGGGGGAACGAGATGAAAAACTGTTTTTT. The encoded protein is CASSRQGERDEKLFF.

This chain joins TRBV7-6 and TRBJ1-2; tentative D call: TRBD1 (5 bases). V was cut by 0 bases and J by 5 bases, with 16 bases left in between. Germline V gives CDR1 SGHVS, CDR2 FNYEAQ. CDR3 length: 16 amino acids. The CDR3 here is CASSLAMGGWEYGYTF. CDR3 bases: TGTGCCAGCAGCTTAGCGATGGGGGGATGGGAGTATGGCTACACCTTC.

The CDR3 DNA reads as TGTGCCAGCAGGGGTGACAGGGGGAGAAGCGGGGAGCTGTTTTTT. It specifies CASRGDRGRSGELFF. This rearrangement joins TRBV2 to TRBJ2-2, with 9 bases fitting TRBD1. Germline CDR1 and CDR2: SNHLY and FYNNEI. The V gene end was trimmed by 6 bases and the J gene end by 7 bases; junction bases not matched to a gene: 9. The CDR3 extends over 15 amino acids.

The rearrangement links TRBV6-5 to TRBJ1-2; 7 bases line up with TRBD1. The germline V gene encodes CDR1 MNHEY and CDR2 SVGAGI. This CDR3 has 14 residues. Germline trimming cut 6 bases from V and 0 bases from J; bases unmatched to any gene: 4. The CDR3 loop reads CASSIGQANYGYTF. In DNA, the CDR3 is TGTGCCAGCAGCATCGGACAGGCTAACTATGGCTACACCTTC.

The chain carries TRBV5-1 and TRBJ2-1; 9 bases align to TRBD2. This CDR3 has 16 amino acids. Germline lookup yields CDR1 SGHRS and CDR2 YFSETQ. V was pared by 0 bases and J by 7 bases, with 8 bases of the junction left unmatched. Here the CDR3 DNA reads TGCGCCAGCAGCTTGGGGCCGTTAGCGGGAGCAAATGAGCAGTTCTTC. Translating it yields CASSLGPLAGANEQFF.

This rearrangement joins TRBV7-8 to TRBJ2-3, with TRBD2 matching 7 bases. This CDR3 is built from 20 residues. Trimming at V came to 6 bases and at J to 0 bases, leaving 21 bases not matched to a gene. Germline values: CDR1 SGHVS, CDR2 FQNEAQ. CDR3 in DNA: TGTGCCAGCAGACAGCGGGGACCCGGTACTTACTTAACTAGCACAGATACGCAGTATTTT. Translation gives CASRQRGPGTYLTSTDTQYF.

This clone was seen a few times. This chain joins TRBV4-1 and TRBJ2-5, with TRBD2 identical over 13 bases. CDR3 length: 19 amino acids. Trimming took 0 bases from V and 5 from J; bases not matched to a gene: 12. The germline V gene encodes CDR1 MGHRA and CDR2 YSYEKL. The DNA of the CDR3 is TGCGCCAGCAGCCAAGACCCCTGGACTAGCGGGGGCCAGTGGGAGACCCAGTACTTC. It codes for CASSQDPWTSGGQWETQYF.

This rearrangement joins TRBV4-1 to TRBJ1-5; D remains ambiguous. Trimming took 3 bases from V and 5 from J, leaving 8 bases between them. CDR1 is MGHRA, CDR2 YSYEKL, per germline. CDR3 length: 13 residues. The DNA for the CDR3 is TGCGCCAGCAGCCAGGGGAGGGATCAGCCCCAGCATTTT. The encoded protein is CASSQGRDQPQHF.

The genes are TRBV7-3 and TRBJ2-3, with D tentatively TRBD1 (6 bases). The CDR3 loop spans 15 amino acids. Germline V CDR1 and CDR2: SGHTA, FQGTGA. The V end lost 5 bases, the J end lost 4 bases, and 16 bases lay between the germline ends. The CDR3 is CASSDQGFGADTQYF. CDR3 DNA sequence: TGTGCCAGCAGCGACCAGGGGTTCGGCGCAGATACGCAGTATTTT.

This clone was seen a single time. The chain has TRBV7-9 and TRBJ2-1, with 9 nucleotides matching TRBD2. The CDR3 consists of 15 residues. Germline CDR1 reads SEHNR; CDR2 reads FQNEAQ (reference sequence). The V and J ends lost 6 bases and 2 bases, in that order; junction bases with no gene match: 5. The CDR3 DNA reads as TGTGCCAGCAGTCCGAGCGGGGGGCCCTACAATGAGCAGTTCTTC. It specifies CASSPSGGPYNEQFF.

The V call is TRBV12-3 or TRBV12-4, the J call TRBJ1-2; 9 nucleotides align to TRBD1. Trimming took 6 bases from V and 8 from J; bases not matched to a gene: 7. CDR3 length: 13 amino acids. This chain's CDR3 is CASSLGQGNGYTF. Written as DNA, the CDR3 is TGTGCCAGCAGCCTAGGACAGGGGAACGGCTACACCTTC.